This entry is about one TCR beta chain. Its target is unknown. The sample is drawn from a study of cytomegalovirus exposure and HLA in healthy donors. Regarding the study as a whole: Per a prior analysis, the majority of TCR beta V segments were productive roughly 87% or roughly 30% of the time.

Germline V lookup: CDR1 SEHNR, CDR2 FQNEAQ (reference sequence). The CDR3 length is 15 residues. Germline trimming cut 3 bases from V and 0 bases from J; bases unmatched to any gene: 4. Primers: 60 Vbeta forward and 13 Jbeta reverse. Repertoires were generated with immunoSEQ multiplex PCR, while TCRdb's copy carries only in-frame clones and drops some. The data show approximately 260,000 clones, roughly four fifths seen once. Healthy bone marrow donors made up the donor group. The sequence derives from a woman aged 40 to 50 in good health and CMV-seropositive. The sample comprised PBMCs. The chain has TRBV7-9 and TRBJ2-7; 8 nucleotides line up with TRBD2. The CDR3 DNA is TGTGCCAGCAGCTTTATAGCGGGGCCCTCCTACGAGCAGTACTTC. This codes for CASSFIAGPSYEQYF.